Below, 29 T cell receptor beta chains from the same sample are listed, as sequenced in a study of response to subunit inactivated influenza vaccine (dated by TCRdb to about 2018). To prepare the library, RT-PCR was applied. The instrument given in TCRdb is Illumina HiSeq 2500. The raw public data were reprocessed by TCRdb itself: fastp quality trimming at Q25, MiXCR clonotype calling, in-frame beta chains only. CDR3 protein sequences are deduplicated, and each keeps its most common genes and DNA. For this sample there are 530,000 or so distinct CDR3 sequences; 10% to 15% appear just once. Around 9.6% of the sample goes to the ten largest clones. This specimen was PBMCs from blood, taken on the day of vaccination. Every receptor here comes from a man aged 50 to 59 who received an inactivated influenza vaccine. Donor details come from another sample of the same person, matched by shared clones.

V usage is TRBV20-1 and J usage is TRBJ2-3; 9 nucleotides agree with TRBD2. Germline CDR1 is DFQATT and CDR2 is SNEGSKA (reference sequence). J gave up 6 bases and V 1 base, and 8 bases lay outside the gene matches. The CDR3 has 15 residues. The CDR3 region is CSARGPGLALDTQYF. Written as DNA, the CDR3 is TGCAGTGCTAGAGGCCCGGGACTAGCTCTGGATACGCAGTATTTT.

This chain joins TRBV20-1 and TRBJ2-5, with TRBD2 as a possible D gene (5 bases). Germline-derived CDR1 and CDR2 are DFQATT and SNEGSKA (reference sequence). The length of the CDR3 is 16 residues. V was clipped by 0 bases and J by 2 bases, with 16 bases between them. CDR3 sequence: CSARDPARRRQETQYF. The CDR3 region has the DNA TGCAGTGCTAGAGACCCGGCCAGGAGGAGGCAAGAGACCCAGTACTTC.

The V call is TRBV20-1, the J call TRBJ1-1, with D maybe TRBD1 (6 bases). The CDR3 loop spans 14 amino acids. From germline, CDR1 is DFQATT and CDR2 SNEGSKA (reference sequence). V was pared by 6 bases and J by 5 bases, with 19 bases between. The CDR3: CSASTGAQVTEAFF. CDR3 nucleotide sequence: TGCAGTGCCTCGACGGGGGCGCAGGTTACTGAAGCTTTCTTT.

The sample holds a few counts of this clonotype. The chain recombines TRBV20-1 with TRBJ1-5; 8 nucleotides line up with TRBD1. CDR3 size: 15 residues. J lost 2 bases, V lost 6 bases, and 9 bases had no gene match. Germline V lookup: CDR1 DFQATT, CDR2 SNEGSKA (reference sequence). In nucleotides, the CDR3 is TGCAGTGCGTCGGACAGGGATGTAGGCAATCAGCCCCAGCATTTT. It is translated as CSASDRDVGNQPQHF.

This chain links TRBV7-9 with TRBJ2-7; unclear D gene. V was shortened by 0 bases and J by 7 bases, with 13 bases between the two germline ends. CDR3 length equals 14 residues. CDR1 SEHNR and CDR2 FQNEAQ come from the germline V gene (reference sequence). This CDR3 is CASSLARRAREQYF. The CDR3, as DNA: TGTGCCAGCAGCTTAGCGCGGCGTGCGAGGGAGCAGTACTTC. Full variable domain (outside the CDR3, taken from reference TRBV7-9 and TRBJ2-7): DTGVSQNPRHKITKRGQNVTFRCDPISEHNRLYWYRQTLGQGPEFLTYFQNEAQLEKSRLLSDRFSAERPKGSFSTLEIQRTEQGDSAMYLCASSLARRAREQYFGPGTRLTVT.

The CDR3 reads CASSQGEGVAFF. The CDR3 region has the DNA TGTGCCAGCAGCCAGGGAGAAGGAGTCGCTTTCTTT. V is TRBV3-1 and J is TRBJ1-1; D remains ambiguous. The CDR3 consists of 12 residues. The germline V gene has CDR1 LGHDT and CDR2 YNNKEL (reference sequence). V lost 3 bases and J 11 bases, leaving 13 bases between the germline ends.

The rearrangement uses TRBV7-2 and TRBJ1-6; 10 nucleotides line up with TRBD1. The ends lost 4 bases at V and 8 bases at J; junction bases unmatched: 8. The CDR3 is made up of 16 amino acids. Germline loops: CDR1 SGHTA, CDR2 FQGNSA. In DNA, the CDR3 is TGTGCCAGCAGCTCTCGGACAGGGGGGATTTATTCACCCCTCCACTTT. It encodes CASSSRTGGIYSPLHF.

This clonotype was detected only a few times. The chain joins TRBV7-3 to TRBJ2-1; 14 positions agree with TRBD2. CDR3 length: 17 residues. Germline V CDR1 and CDR2: SGHTA, FQGTGA. Losses at the gene ends were 5 bases for V and 9 bases for J; bases not matched to a gene: 12. The CDR3 DNA sequence: TGTGCCAGCAGCCAAATTCCGGGGACTAGCGGGAGTACTGAGCAGTTCTTC. Protein: CASSQIPGTSGSTEQFF.

The table lists this clonotype with a few counts. The chain has TRBV27 and TRBJ2-1; 9 bases fit TRBD2. CDR3 size: 17 residues. V gave up 5 bases and J gave up 0 bases; unmatched junction bases: 8. Germline V lookup: CDR1 MNHEY, CDR2 SMNVEV (reference sequence). The CDR3 sequence is CASSLAGSPSSYNEQFF. The CDR3 DNA is TGTGCCAGCAGTCTAGCGGGGTCCCCAAGCTCCTACAATGAGCAGTTCTTC.

The J gene is TRBJ2-1, the V gene TRBV18; no definite D call. Germline V gives CDR1 KGHSH, CDR2 LQKENI. V gave up 4 bases and J gave up 6 bases, with 7 bases separating them. The CDR3 is 12 residues long. Here the CDR3 DNA reads TGTGCCAGCTCACATCAGTTCAATGAGCAGTTCTTC. Its translation: CASSHQFNEQFF. Filled out from reference TRBV18 and TRBJ2-1, the complete variable domain reads NAGVMQNPRHLVRRRGQEARLRCSPMKGHSHVYWYRQLPEEGLKFMVYLQKENIIDESGMPKERFSAEFPKEGPSILRIQQVVRGDSAAYFCASSHQFNEQFFGPGTRLTVL.

A few counts support this clonotype. CDR3 protein: CASSFTESGNTIYF. CDR3 nucleotide sequence: TGTGCCAGCAGTTTTACAGAAAGTGGAAACACCATATATTTT. J is TRBJ1-3 and V is TRBV12-3 or TRBV12-4; D is undetermined. The CDR3 covers 14 residues. Deletions cut 3 bases from V and 3 bases from J, with 9 bases between.

This clonotype showed up just a few times. This chain links TRBV7-9 with TRBJ2-1, with 11 nucleotides matching TRBD2. There are 15 residues in the CDR3. V dropped 4 bases and J dropped 8; count of bases not matched to a gene: 7. CDR1 is SEHNR, CDR2 FQNEAQ, per germline (reference sequence). CDR3 in amino acids: CASSSPGLAADEQFF. CDR3 nucleotide sequence: TGTGCCAGCAGCTCACCGGGACTAGCGGCCGATGAGCAGTTCTTC.

This clonotype showed up just a few times. V is TRBV20-1 and J is TRBJ2-2, with 8 bases that match TRBD1. Looked up from germline, CDR1 is DFQATT and CDR2 is SNEGSKA (reference sequence). The trim removed 2 bases at V and 5 bases at J, leaving 13 bases unmatched. The CDR3 sequence is 17 residues long. CDR3 protein: CSARIFTGGWGTGELFF. DNA of the CDR3: TGCAGTGCTAGAATTTTCACAGGGGGATGGGGGACCGGGGAGCTGTTTTTT.

This clonotype was counted between two and nine times. The chain joins TRBV29-1 to TRBJ2-1; 7 bases match TRBD2. Losses at the gene ends were 5 bases for V and 3 bases for J; bases not matched to a gene: 4. Germline assignment: CDR1 SQVTM and CDR2 ANQGSEA. This CDR3 comprises 13 residues. In nucleotides, the CDR3 is TGCAGCGTTTCGAGCGGGATCTACAATGAGCAGTTCTTC. It translates to CSVSSGIYNEQFF.

This clonotype was detected a few times. The rearrangement joins TRBV6-2 or TRBV6-3 to TRBJ2-1; TRBD2 aligns across 8 bases. Losses at the gene ends were 3 bases for V and 0 bases for J; bases not matched to a gene: 10. In germline, CDR1 is MNHEY, CDR2 SVGEGT. The CDR3 runs 18 residues. CDR3 sequence reads: CASSYSYGGGRSYNEQFF. In DNA form, the CDR3 reads TGTGCCAGCAGTTATAGTTATGGCGGGGGGCGCTCCTACAATGAGCAGTTCTTC.

The rearrangement uses TRBV6-2 or TRBV6-3 and TRBJ2-1, with D perhaps matching TRBD2 (5 bases). This CDR3 contains 12 residues. The germline V gene has CDR1 MNHEY and CDR2 SVGEGT. The V gene lost 6 bases and the J gene lost 7 bases, with 10 bases spanning the gap. CDR3 coding DNA: TGTGCCAGCAGGGACTCACTGAATGAGCAGTTCTTC. Its protein is CASRDSLNEQFF.

The chain is built from TRBV9 and TRBJ2-7, with 9 bases matching TRBD1. The V gene end was trimmed by 4 bases and the J gene end by 3 bases; junction bases not matched to a gene: 8. The CDR3 runs 15 residues. Germline V lookup: CDR1 SGDLS, CDR2 YYNGEE. CDR3 protein: CASSTDGTGFYEQYF. CDR3 in DNA: TGTGCCAGCAGCACAGACGGGACAGGGTTCTACGAGCAGTACTTC.

This chain connects TRBV5-1 to TRBJ2-3; no reliable D call. This CDR3 contains 13 residues. CDR1 and CDR2 (germline): SGHRS, YFSETQ. Trimming stripped 0 bases from V and 4 bases from J, with 6 bases between. CDR3 amino acids: CASSLGLPDTQYF. In nucleotides, the CDR3 is TGCGCCAGCAGCTTGGGGCTCCCAGATACGCAGTATTTT.

This clonotype has ten or more counts. As DNA, the CDR3 is TGTGCCAGCAGTTCCCCGACAGGCTATGGCTACACCTTC. It translates to CASSSPTGYGYTF. This chain links TRBV27 with TRBJ1-2; possible D gene TRBD1, 6 bases. This CDR3 comprises 13 residues. V shed 4 bases and J shed 4 bases, with 10 bases lying between them. From germline, CDR1 is MNHEY and CDR2 SMNVEV (reference sequence).

This clonotype was recorded many times. The chain recombines TRBV29-1 with TRBJ2-3; D is uncertain. The CDR3 runs 10 residues. Germline CDR1 is SQVTM and CDR2 is ANQGSEA. V was trimmed by 7 bases and J by 6 bases, leaving 8 bases between them. CDR3 in DNA: TGCAGCGCCGCCGGGGATACGCAGTATTTT. Translated: CSAAGDTQYF.

The genes are TRBV11-2 and TRBJ2-7, with 10 positions matching TRBD1. Trimming took 1 base from V and 4 from J; bases not matched to a gene: 4. This CDR3 region has 15 residues. Germline V gives CDR1 SGHAT, CDR2 FQNNGV. This CDR3 reads CASSLVGDRGYEQYF. DNA for the CDR3: TGTGCCAGCAGCTTAGTCGGGGACAGGGGTTACGAGCAGTACTTC.

This clonotype was seen repeatedly, ten times or more. The J gene is TRBJ2-3, the V gene TRBV7-3; D ambiguous. The germline V gene has CDR1 SGHTA and CDR2 FQGTGA. The length of the CDR3 is 14 residues. Trimming shortened V by 5 bases and J by 0 bases, and 9 bases separated the two germline ends. In DNA form, the CDR3 reads TGTGCCAGCAGCCGATTAGGGAGCACAGATACGCAGTATTTT. Its protein product is CASSRLGSTDTQYF.

Many counts were recorded for this clonotype. A junction boundary mismatches the germline segment, possibly from a read error. This chain links TRBV4-1 with TRBJ2-1; 14 nucleotides align to TRBD2. This CDR3 is 16 amino acids long. Germline CDR1 reads MGHRA; CDR2 reads YSYEKL. The CDR3 is CASSQGLAGGYNEQFF. The CDR3 DNA reads TGTGCCAGCAGCCAAGGACTAGCGGGAGGATACAATGAGCAGTTCTTC.

There are many counts of this clonotype. The rearrangement joins TRBV12-3 or TRBV12-4 to TRBJ2-1; D not resolved. Trimming stripped 3 bases from V and 8 bases from J, with 5 bases between. CDR3 length: 11 amino acids. In DNA form, the CDR3 reads TGTGCCAGCAGTTTTGGCCATGAGCAGTTCTTC. As protein: CASSFGHEQFF.

The sample holds a few counts of this clonotype. The chain employs TRBV10-3 and TRBJ2-7, with 10 nucleotides matching TRBD1. The germline CDR1 and CDR2 sequences are ENHRY and SYGVKD. This CDR3 is 16 amino acids long. With 2 bases clipped from V and 3 bases from J, the junction kept 7 bases outside the gene matches. CDR3 region: CAISEIRDRGHYEQYF. CDR3 nucleotides: TGTGCCATCAGTGAGATTCGGGACAGGGGCCACTACGAGCAGTACTTC.

This clonotype was seen more than once but under ten times. The chain links TRBV5-1 to TRBJ2-5; D is ambiguous. This CDR3 is built from 14 residues. The germline gives CDR1 SGHRS, CDR2 YFSETQ. V lost 0 bases and J lost 3, with 9 bases in between. This CDR3 reads CASSLGAPKETQYF. The CDR3 DNA sequence: TGCGCCAGCAGCTTGGGGGCGCCCAAAGAGACCCAGTACTTC.

The J gene is TRBJ2-2, the V gene TRBV28, with D unresolved. From germline, CDR1 is MDHEN and CDR2 SYDVKM. Trimming removed 1 base from V and 2 bases from J, with 11 bases in between. The CDR3 totals 16 residues. CDR3 DNA: TGTGCCAGCAGTTTATTCCTAATGGGCAACACCGGGGAGCTGTTTTTT. Translation: CASSLFLMGNTGELFF.

In its sample, this clonotype was seen once. A much more abundant neighbour one base away suggests this may be a read error. The rearrangement uses TRBV5-1 and TRBJ2-1, with a possible D match to TRBD2 (5 bases). CDR3 length equals 15 residues. Germline V gene lookup returns CDR1 SGHRS and CDR2 YFSETQ. The CDR3: CASRERESSYNEQSF. CDR3 nucleotide sequence: TGCGCCAGCAGGGAGAGGGAGAGCTCCTACAATGAGCAGTCCTTC.

This clonotype has at least ten counts. This chain joins TRBV27 and TRBJ1-1; D gene unclear. V lost 4 bases to trimming and J lost 3 bases, with 9 bases between them. The CDR3 extends over 13 amino acids. CDR1 and CDR2 (germline): MNHEY, SMNVEV (reference sequence). The CDR3 DNA reads TGTGCCAGCAGTTATTCGGGGTACACTGAAGCTTTCTTT. It yields the protein CASSYSGYTEAFF.